The 9 T cell receptor beta chains in this list originate from one sample, sequenced in a study of cytomegalovirus exposure and HLA in healthy donors. It was with 60 Vbeta and 13 Jbeta primers that the PCR ran. Data came from immunoSEQ multiplex PCR; TCRdb stores just in-frame clones and leaves some out. This table holds roughly 100,000 clones, 76% found once. Specimen: PBMCs. The receptor source for this set is a middle-aged man in good health and CMV-seropositive.

The chain combines TRBV18 with TRBJ1-4, with a weak D call TRBD1 (5 bases). The CDR3 contains 13 residues. The V gene's germline CDR1 is KGHSH and CDR2 LQKENI. V lost 4 bases to trimming and J lost 6 bases, with 9 bases between them. As DNA, the CDR3 is TGTGCCAGCTCACAGGGGTCTGATGAAAAACTGTTTTTT. Amino acid sequence: CASSQGSDEKLFF.

The V and J genes are TRBV28 and TRBJ2-7; 8 positions agree with TRBD1. Germline V gene data show CDR1 as MDHEN and CDR2 as SYDVKM. The CDR3 has 15 residues. Losses at the gene ends were 2 bases for V and 3 bases for J; bases not matched to a gene: 6. The CDR3 sequence is CASSLGGQGLYEQYF. The CDR3, as DNA: TGTGCCAGCAGTTTAGGTGGACAGGGTCTCTACGAGCAGTACTTC.

This clone was picked up one time. The chain has TRBV28 and TRBJ2-1; D call uncertain. The CDR3 is made up of 17 amino acids. Germline V CDR1 and CDR2: MDHEN, SYDVKM. Deletions cut 2 bases from V and 1 base from J, with 15 bases between. The CDR3: CASSLRVLLISYNEQFF. CDR3 sequence (DNA): TGTGCCAGCAGTTTACGAGTGCTCCTGATTTCCTACAATGAGCAGTTCTTC.

The chain uses TRBV28 and TRBJ2-6; a possible D gene is TRBD2 (8 bases). V was shortened by 7 bases and J by 4 bases, with 20 bases between the two germline ends. Germline V gene data show CDR1 as MDHEN and CDR2 as SYDVKM. CDR3 length: 17 amino acids. CDR3 nucleotides: TGTGCCAGCAACGATAGACAGGGACTAGGAGGGGCCAACGTCCTGACTTTC. As protein: CASNDRQGLGGANVLTF.

This clone was found once. The chain carries TRBV5-4 and TRBJ2-5; D not certain. The V and J ends lost 3 bases and 2 bases respectively, with 5 bases between them. The CDR3 covers 12 residues. The V gene's germline CDR1 is SGHNT and CDR2 YYREEE (reference sequence). CDR3 DNA sequence: TGTGCCAGCAGCTCCGCGCAAGAGACCCAGTACTTC. Its protein is CASSSAQETQYF. The complete variable domain, with remaining parts taken from reference TRBV5-4 and TRBJ2-5, reads ETGVTQSPTHLIKTRGQQVTLRCSSQSGHNTVSWYQQALGQGPQFIFQYYREEENGRGNFPPRFSGLQFPNYSSELNVNALELDDSALYLCASSSAQETQYFGPGTRLLVL.

J is TRBJ2-5 and V is TRBV4-1; 7 bases agree with TRBD2. The DNA matches TRBJ2-7 better at its end, which makes the J call doubtful. From germline, CDR1 is MGHRA and CDR2 YSYEKL. The CDR3 spans 15 residues. DNA for the CDR3: TGCGCCAGCAGCCAATTACCGGGGGGTTTCTACGAGCAGTACTTC. Its protein product is CASSQLPGGFYEQYF.

V gene TRBV30 combines with J gene TRBJ1-1, with D unresolved. Germline-derived CDR1 and CDR2 are GTSNPN and SVGIG (reference sequence). The CDR3 extends over 13 amino acids. V lost 4 bases to trimming and J lost 4 bases, with 13 bases between them. The CDR3 DNA sequence: TGTGCCTGGACCTACACTTCGGGCACTGAAGCTTTCTTT. Protein product: CAWTYTSGTEAFF.

The chain joins TRBV19 to TRBJ2-1; a weak D match, TRBD1 (7 bases). Between the trimmed V and J ends, which lost 2 bases and 5 bases, there was a span of 16 bases. CDR3 length: 16 residues. CDR1 and CDR2 from the germline V gene are LNHDA and SQIVND (reference sequence). The CDR3 DNA is TGTGCCAGTAGTATACGAAGCAGGGGGGTTGACAATGAGCAGTTCTTC. Amino acid sequence: CASSIRSRGVDNEQFF.

This clone occurred a few times. The J gene is TRBJ2-2, the V gene TRBV11-3; 7 nucleotides align to TRBD2. V was pared by 8 bases and J by 5 bases, with 8 bases of the junction left unmatched. This CDR3 is built from 14 residues. CDR1 and CDR2 from the germline V gene are SGHNT and YENEEA. CDR3 in DNA: TGTGCCAGCGCTGCCGGGGGGTGGACCGGGGAGCTGTTTTTT. The encoded protein is CASAAGGWTGELFF. The entire variable domain, with the rest obtained from reference TRBV11-3 and TRBJ2-2, is as follows: EAGVVQSPRYKIIEKKQPVAFWCNPISGHNTLYWYLQNLGQGPELLIRYENEEAVDDSQLPKDRFSAERLKGVDSTLKIQPAELGDSAVYLCASAAGGWTGELFFGEGSRLTVL.